The subject of this entry is one TCR beta chain. The source of the sample is a study of memory CD4+ T cells and cytomegalovirus serostatus. The sort gate was single viable CD3+CD4+CD8-CD45RO+ cells for memory CD4+ T cells. Germline lookup yields CDR1 GTSNPN and CDR2 SVGIG (reference sequence). The length of the CDR3 is 14 residues. Losses at the gene ends were 0 bases for V and 8 bases for J; bases not matched to a gene: 5. TCRdb's copy holds only in-frame clones and misses some; the assay was immunoSEQ multiplex PCR. Of about 57,000 clones in the sample, around 80% were seen once. V usage is TRBV30 and J usage is TRBJ2-3; 10 nucleotides agree with TRBD2. The sequence was obtained from an adult in good health and CMV-seronegative. Specimen: memory CD4+ T cells from blood. The CDR3 is CAWSVLAGGGTQYF. DNA for the CDR3: TGTGCCTGGAGTGTGTTAGCGGGAGGAGGTACGCAGTATTTT.